This TCR beta chain was identified in a study of blood T cell repertoires in COVID-19. In the study overall: The cDNA or gDNA used as material had been derived from T cells, B-cell-depleted T cells, or PBMCs.

The protocol was immunoSEQ multiplex PCR, while the TCRdb copy is restricted to in-frame clones and leaves out a portion. The sample includes 150,000 or so clones, roughly 88% of them seen just once. This clone was seen only a few times. V was shortened by 0 bases and J by 1 base, with 6 bases between the two germline ends. CDR1 and CDR2 (germline): LGHDT, YNNKEL (reference sequence). This CDR3 has 14 residues. The chain couples TRBV3-1 (or the pseudogene TRBV3-2) to TRBJ1-1; D is undetermined. Sequencing was done on a sample of peripheral blood. The receptor comes from a man in his sixties who had recovered from COVID-19. CDR3 amino acids: CASSQDGGNTEAFF. As DNA, the CDR3 is TGTGCCAGCAGCCAAGACGGCGGGAACACTGAAGCTTTCTTT.